These T cell receptor beta chains were read from a single sample in a study of identifying expanded T cells in peripheral blood. Clones were read by immunoSEQ multiplex PCR, and TCRdb kept only the in-frame ones, dropping some. The table records 85,000 to 100,000 clones, approximately 88% of them present only once. Sequenced sample: blood. These receptor sequences come from a person aged 18 to 75 in good health. The CDR3 runs from the conserved cysteine through the conserved F or W. D genes are given only for firm matches.

v_gene | d_gene | len | CDR3aa
TRBV9 | . | 14 | CASSPQSTETEAFF
TRBV9 | . | 14 | CASSVDLGSYEQYF
TRBV5-4 | . | 14 | CASSLDSVNTEAFF
TRBV7-2 | . | 16 | CASSSQRPSAGNTIYF
TRBV5-1 | . | 16 | CASNGEPSDSYNEQFF
TRBV14 | TRBD2 | 17 | CASSQDGWASGINEQFF
TRBV7-2 | . | 15 | CASSGRRRHTDTQYF
TRBV19 | TRBD1 | 15 | CASSIMGTGAYEQYF
TRBV7-9 | . | 9 | CASSPRVVF
TRBV19 | TRBD1 | 17 | CASSIFSQDRVTYGYTF
TRBV7-7 | TRBD1 | 14 | CASSLEGQGDEQYF
TRBV9 | . | 15 | CASTPGLRNTGELFF
TRBV4-3 | TRBD2 | 15 | CASSQDGGGPYEQYF
TRBV5-1 | . | 14 | CASSALTVSYEQYF
TRBV28 | . | 16 | CASSLLRQGNYNEQFF
TRBV13 | . | 14 | CASSLVTRGGIQYF
TRBV6-5 | TRBD1 | 14 | CASSQGTGGETQYF
TRBV18 | TRBD1 | 14 | CASSPGTGDQPQHF
TRBV5-5 | TRBD1 | 15 | CASSLDRGWEEKLFF
TRBV28 | . | 14 | CASSLGRVSYEQYF
TRBV30 | TRBD1 | 15 | CAWSALTGGGETQYF
TRBV4-1 | . | 15 | CASSQESSYGNTIYF
TRBV4-3 | TRBD1 | 17 | CASSQDSGGDNGNTIYF
TRBV6-1 | TRBD2 | 14 | CARRLAGGADTQYF
TRBV15 | . | 14 | CATSSEGRGYGYTF
TRBV5-6 | . | 13 | CASSFDRAGEQYF
TRBV6-5 | . | 15 | CASSSGAVSSYEQYF
TRBV6-5 | TRBD1 | 14 | CASSDGTGNYEQYF
TRBV7-2 | TRBD1 | 13 | CASAFTGVRTQYF
TRBV14 | . | 12 | CASSQSYYEQYF
TRBV6-5 | . | 14 | CASRDGARPNEQFF
TRBV19 | . | 14 | CASAHRAINSPLHF
TRBV7-9 | TRBD1 | 15 | CASSLGQGGWQPQHF
TRBV28 | TRBD1 | 14 | CASSSDRGGETQYF
TRBV5-1 | . | 13 | CASSPHGGGEQYF
TRBV28 | TRBD1 | 16 | CASNRDQTGSSYEQYF
TRBV5-1 | . | 16 | CASSLADSTSGNTIYF
TRBV29-1 | . | 15 | CSVNTGPSLASEQFF
TRBV11-2 | . | 14 | CASSARGGQETQYF
TRBV13 | TRBD1 | 13 | CASTKGGGQPQHF
TRBV19 | TRBD1 | 16 | CASKGQRFSGANVLTF
TRBV6-4 | TRBD2 | 17 | CASSDSTSGGAGDEQYF
TRBV5-1 | TRBD2 | 17 | CASSLSGGPTSGETQYF
TRBV7-6 | . | 11 | CASSESSEQYF
TRBV6-6 | TRBD1 | 15 | CASRTGQPPYNEQFF
TRBV2 | . | 12 | CASSEGVETQYF
TRBV28 | . | 11 | CASSLSQEQYF
TRBV6-1 | . | 13 | CASRERAVTEAFF
TRBV30 | . | 15 | CAWSLRDTIRAEAFF
TRBV6-1 | . | 15 | CASIDRGFSNQPQHF
TRBV6-5 | . | 14 | CASSFPGQQETQYF
TRBV19 | TRBD2 | 17 | CASSIRGTSGTAYEQYF
TRBV6-6 | . | 14 | CASSYSRAYNEQFF